Sequencing of this TCR beta chain was carried out in a study of radiotherapy plus CTLA-4 blockade in lung cancer. Study as a whole: Objective response rate was 15% to 20%; disease control rate, approximately 30%.

Details on this clone: Its cognate antigen is unknown.

General study results and limits: After radiotherapy and ipilimumab, tumor-derived clones expanded in peripheral blood.

TCRdb keeps only in-frame clones here, not all; method: immunoSEQ multiplex PCR. The table includes about 100,000 clones, 83% detected once. This material consisted of peripheral blood, taken from a patient treated with radiotherapy plus ipilimumab. The receptor's source is a human donor with non-small cell lung cancer who had stable disease on radiotherapy plus ipilimumab.

The DNA for the CDR3 is TGCAGCGTTGGGCAGGATATGAGTTACGAGCAGTACTTC. Amino acid sequence: CSVGQDMSYEQYF. The chain carries TRBV29-1 and TRBJ2-7; D is unresolved. V lost 4 bases and J lost 4, with 14 bases in between. The CDR3 has 13 residues. The germline V gene encodes CDR1 SQVTM and CDR2 ANQGSEA.